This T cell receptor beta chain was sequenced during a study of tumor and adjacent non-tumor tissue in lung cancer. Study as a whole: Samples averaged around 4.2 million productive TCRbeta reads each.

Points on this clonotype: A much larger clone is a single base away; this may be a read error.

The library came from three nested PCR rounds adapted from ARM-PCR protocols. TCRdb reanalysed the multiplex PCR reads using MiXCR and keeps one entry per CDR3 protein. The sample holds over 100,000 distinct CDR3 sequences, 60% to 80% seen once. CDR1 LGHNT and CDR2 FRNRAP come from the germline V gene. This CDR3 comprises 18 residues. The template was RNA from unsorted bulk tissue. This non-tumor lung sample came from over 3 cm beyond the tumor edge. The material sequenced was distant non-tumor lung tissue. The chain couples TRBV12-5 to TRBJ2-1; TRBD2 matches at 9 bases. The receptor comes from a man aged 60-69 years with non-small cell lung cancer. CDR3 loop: CASGLPSSSGTSYNEQSF. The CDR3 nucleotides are TGTGCTAGTGGTTTGCCCTCCTCTAGCGGGACCTCCTACAATGAGCAGTCCTTC.